These 5 T cell receptor beta chains were sequenced from one sample in a study of blood T cell repertoires in COVID-19. Some clones are missing from TCRdb's copy, which holds only in-frame ones; the method was immunoSEQ multiplex PCR. The profile covers some 94,000 clones, with 75% to 90% appearing a single time and under 1.2% taken by the ten largest. Sequenced: peripheral blood. These receptor sequences come from a human donor in a cohort sampled during active COVID-19.

The chain uses TRBV21-1 and TRBJ2-2; the DNA was not compared with TRBD2, the D call given in the table. TRBV21-1 is flagged as a pseudogene. CDR3 length: 13 residues. The CDR3 DNA follows: TGTGCCAGTCGGAGGGACGACACCGGGGAGCTGTTTTTT. Encoded protein: CASRRDDTGELFF.

This rearrangement joins TRBV6-5 to TRBJ2-5; 8 bases agree with TRBD1. V was pared by 6 bases and J by 4 bases, with 4 bases of the junction left unmatched. In germline, CDR1 is MNHEY, CDR2 SVGAGI. This CDR3 comprises 13 residues. CDR3 region: CASSSDRGETQYF. As DNA, the CDR3 is TGTGCCAGCAGCTCCGACAGGGGAGAGACCCAGTACTTC.

This chain uses TRBV29-1 with TRBJ1-1, with 7 bases aligning to TRBD1. The junction had 12 bases not matched to a gene; V was cut back by 4 bases and J by 10 bases. The CDR3 runs 13 residues. CDR1 and CDR2 from the germline V gene are SQVTM and ANQGSEA. The CDR3 DNA follows: TGCAGCGTTGGGGACAGTGGAAGAAGGGGAGCTTTCTTT. Its translation is CSVGDSGRRGAFF.

J is TRBJ1-2 and V is TRBV6-5; 11 nucleotides match TRBD1. Unmatched junction bases numbered 7, after V lost 6 bases and J lost 4 bases. CDR1 and CDR2 from the germline V gene are MNHEY and SVGAGI. This CDR3 has 15 amino acids. Here the CDR3 DNA reads TGTGCCAGCAGAGCGGGGACAGGGGGTAGCTATGGCTACACCTTC. This sequence encodes CASRAGTGGSYGYTF.

The rearrangement links TRBV5-1 to TRBJ2-1, with 7 bases matching TRBD2. J lost 7 bases, V lost 3 bases, and 7 bases had no gene match. The CDR3 runs to 14 residues. From germline, CDR1 is SGHRS and CDR2 YFSETQ. The CDR3 nucleotides are TGCGCCAGCAGCTCGGACGGGGAGGGTAATGAGCAGTTCTTC. Residues: CASSSDGEGNEQFF.